This TCR beta chain was retrieved from a study of cytomegalovirus exposure and HLA in healthy donors. Notes on the study in general: Cytomegalovirus-associated TCR beta chains were listed, numbering 164.

The PCR employed 60 Vbeta primers together with 13 Jbeta primers. TCRdb's copy holds only in-frame clones and misses some; the assay was immunoSEQ multiplex PCR. The sample has 90,000 to 100,000 clones, about 81% seen once. Worth noting for this clone: As yet, its antigen is unknown.

CDR3 length: 15 residues. V was pared by 0 bases and J by 4 bases, with 12 bases between. The V call is TRBV23-1, the J call TRBJ1-2; TRBD1 is a possible D gene (5 bases). TRBV23-1 is an open reading frame whose function is uncertain. The sequencing input was PBMCs. This TCR derives from a man aged 35-49 years in good health and CMV-seronegative. CDR3 nucleotides: TGCGCCAGCAGTCAATCTACCGGGACTTTCTATGGCTACACCTTC. It yields the protein CASSQSTGTFYGYTF.